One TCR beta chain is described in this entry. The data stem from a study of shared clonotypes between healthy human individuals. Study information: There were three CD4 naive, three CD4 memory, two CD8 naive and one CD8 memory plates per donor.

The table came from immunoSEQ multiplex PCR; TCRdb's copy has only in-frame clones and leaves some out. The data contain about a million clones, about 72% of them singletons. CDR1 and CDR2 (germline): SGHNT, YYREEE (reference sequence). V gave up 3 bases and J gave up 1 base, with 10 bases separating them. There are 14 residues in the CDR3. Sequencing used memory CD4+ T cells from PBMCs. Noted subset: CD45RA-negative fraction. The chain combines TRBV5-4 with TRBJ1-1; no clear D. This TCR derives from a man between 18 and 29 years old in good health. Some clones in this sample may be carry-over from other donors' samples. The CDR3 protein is CASSYPTGNTEAFF. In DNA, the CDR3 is TGTGCCAGCAGCTACCCGACGGGGAACACTGAAGCTTTCTTT.